What follows describes a single T cell receptor beta chain. Its antigen is not known. Use of 60 Vbeta and 13 Jbeta primers characterized the PCR. Here immunoSEQ multiplex PCR was the method, and the copy in TCRdb shows in-frame clones only, minus some. In the table there are roughly 110,000 clones, around 80% of which are singletons. The data were obtained in a study of cytomegalovirus exposure and HLA in healthy donors. Study-level points and caveats: Published work reported that the classifier diagnosed cytomegalovirus status with high specificity and sensitivity. Earlier analysis yielded a pattern in which most TCR beta V segments were productive about 90% or about 30% of the time.

The clonotype originates from a man in his forties in good health and CMV-seronegative. Specimen: PBMCs.

For the CDR3, the DNA is TGTGCCAGCAGCCTCGTTGCAGATACGCAGTATTTT. It encodes CASSLVADTQYF. The chain joins TRBV7-9 to TRBJ2-3; no clear D. Germline-derived CDR1 and CDR2 are SEHNR and FQNEAQ (reference sequence). The CDR3 has 12 amino acids. V lost 5 bases and J 4 bases, leaving 7 bases between the germline ends.